Here is one T cell receptor (beta chain) with its context. The antigen is undetermined. Germline lookup yields CDR1 SQVTM and CDR2 ANQGSEA. This CDR3 has 13 amino acids. Unmatched junction bases numbered 3, after V lost 4 bases and J lost 1 base. This sample is part of a study of T cells in localized non-small cell lung cancer. Findings and caveats of the study: Adjacent lung had a median around 60 of the 100 largest tumor clones. Higher blood T cell density tracked longer overall survival. Uninvolved adjacent lung had more T cell clonality than any other tissue, topping tumor.

Profiled with immunoSEQ multiplex PCR; TCRdb holds only in-frame clones, not every one. The sample lists about 2,600 clones; more than 20% were seen once. Sequencing used normal lung tissue next to the tumor, obtained before any cancer treatment. This chain links TRBV29-1 with TRBJ1-1, with 7 nucleotides matching TRBD1. This receptor was identified in a man aged 35 to 69 with stage II lung adenocarcinoma. The CDR3: CSVGHRGNTEAFF. Here the CDR3 DNA reads TGCAGCGTTGGCCACAGGGGGAACACTGAAGCTTTCTTT.